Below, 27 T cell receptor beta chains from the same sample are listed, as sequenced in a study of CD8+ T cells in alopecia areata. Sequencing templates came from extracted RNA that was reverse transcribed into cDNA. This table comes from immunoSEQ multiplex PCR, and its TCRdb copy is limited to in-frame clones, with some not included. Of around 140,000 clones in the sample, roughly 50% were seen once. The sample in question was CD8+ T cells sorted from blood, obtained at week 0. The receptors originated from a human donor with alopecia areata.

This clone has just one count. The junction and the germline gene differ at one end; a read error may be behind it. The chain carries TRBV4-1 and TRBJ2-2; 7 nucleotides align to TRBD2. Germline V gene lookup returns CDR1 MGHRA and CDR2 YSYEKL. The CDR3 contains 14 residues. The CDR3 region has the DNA TGTGCCAGCAGCCAAGGACTAGACACCGGGGAGCTGTTTTTT. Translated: CASSQGLDTGELFF.

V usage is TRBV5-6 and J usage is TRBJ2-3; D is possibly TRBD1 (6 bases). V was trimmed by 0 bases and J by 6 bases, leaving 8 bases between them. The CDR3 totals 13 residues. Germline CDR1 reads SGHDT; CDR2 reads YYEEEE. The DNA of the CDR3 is TGTGCCAGCAGCTTGGCCAGGGGTGATACGCAGTATTTT. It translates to CASSLARGDTQYF.

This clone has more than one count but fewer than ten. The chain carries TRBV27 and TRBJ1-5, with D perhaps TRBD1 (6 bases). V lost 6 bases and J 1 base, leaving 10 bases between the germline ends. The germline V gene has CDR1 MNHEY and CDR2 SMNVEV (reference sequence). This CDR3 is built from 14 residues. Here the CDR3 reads CASRSGGSNQPQHF. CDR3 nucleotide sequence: TGTGCCAGCAGATCTGGGGGCAGCAATCAGCCCCAGCATTTT.

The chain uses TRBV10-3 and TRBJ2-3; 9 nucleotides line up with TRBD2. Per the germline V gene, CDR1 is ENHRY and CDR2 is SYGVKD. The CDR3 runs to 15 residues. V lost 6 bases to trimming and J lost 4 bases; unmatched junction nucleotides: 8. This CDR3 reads CAIRGGTSLPDTQYF. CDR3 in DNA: TGTGCCATCAGAGGAGGGACTAGCTTGCCAGATACGCAGTATTTT.

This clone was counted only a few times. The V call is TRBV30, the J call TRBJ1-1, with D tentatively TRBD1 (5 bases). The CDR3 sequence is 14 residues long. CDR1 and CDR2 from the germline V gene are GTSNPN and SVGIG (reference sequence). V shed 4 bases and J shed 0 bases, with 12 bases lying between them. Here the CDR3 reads CAWTLDTLNTEAFF. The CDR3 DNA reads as TGTGCCTGGACCCTGGACACGTTGAACACTGAAGCTTTCTTT.

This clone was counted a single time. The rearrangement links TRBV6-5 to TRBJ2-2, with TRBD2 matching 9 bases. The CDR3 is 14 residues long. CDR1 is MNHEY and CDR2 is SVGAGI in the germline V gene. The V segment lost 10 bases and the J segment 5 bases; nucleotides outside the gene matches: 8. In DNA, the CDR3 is TGTGCCACTGACGGGCTAGCGGGGACCGGGGAGCTGTTTTTT. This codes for CATDGLAGTGELFF.

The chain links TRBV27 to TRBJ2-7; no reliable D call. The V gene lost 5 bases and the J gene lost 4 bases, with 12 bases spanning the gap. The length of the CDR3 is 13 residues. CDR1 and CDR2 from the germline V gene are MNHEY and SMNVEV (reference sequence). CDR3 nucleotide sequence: TGTGCCAGCAGTCGCCCCGAGAGTTACGAGCAGTACTTC. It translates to CASSRPESYEQYF.

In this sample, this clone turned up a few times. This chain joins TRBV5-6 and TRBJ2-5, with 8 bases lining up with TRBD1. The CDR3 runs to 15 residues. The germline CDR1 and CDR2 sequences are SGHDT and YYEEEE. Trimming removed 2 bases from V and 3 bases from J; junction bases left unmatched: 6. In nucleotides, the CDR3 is TGTGCCAGCAGCTTCCCAACAGGGGGAAAAGAGACCCAGTACTTC. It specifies CASSFPTGGKETQYF. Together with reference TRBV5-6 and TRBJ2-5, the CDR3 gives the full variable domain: DAGVTQSPTHLIKTRGQQVTLRCSPKSGHDTVSWYQQALGQGPQFIFQYYEEEERQRGNFPDRFSGHQFPNYSSELNVNALLLGDSALYLCASSFPTGGKETQYFGPGTRLLVL.

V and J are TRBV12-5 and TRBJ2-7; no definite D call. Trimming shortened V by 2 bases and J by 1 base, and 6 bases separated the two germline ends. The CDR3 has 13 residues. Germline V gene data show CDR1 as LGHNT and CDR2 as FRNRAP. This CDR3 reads CASGLSGSYEQYF. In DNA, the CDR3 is TGTGCTAGTGGTTTGTCCGGGTCCTACGAGCAGTACTTC.

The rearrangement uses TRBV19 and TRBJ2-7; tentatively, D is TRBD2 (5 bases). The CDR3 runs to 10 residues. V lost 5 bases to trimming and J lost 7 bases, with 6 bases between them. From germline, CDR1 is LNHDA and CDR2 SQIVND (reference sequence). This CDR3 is CASSSGEQYF. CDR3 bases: TGTGCCAGTAGTTCGGGGGAGCAGTACTTC.

In DNA, the CDR3 is TGTGCCAGCAATTCGGGGGGCGCGTCCTACGAGCAGTACTTC. It translates to CASNSGGASYEQYF. The J gene is TRBJ2-7, the V gene TRBV27, with D possibly TRBD2 on 7 matching bases. Looked up from germline, CDR1 is MNHEY and CDR2 is SMNVEV (reference sequence). The V end lost 7 bases, the J end lost 1 base, and 14 bases lay between the germline ends. This CDR3 spans 14 amino acids.

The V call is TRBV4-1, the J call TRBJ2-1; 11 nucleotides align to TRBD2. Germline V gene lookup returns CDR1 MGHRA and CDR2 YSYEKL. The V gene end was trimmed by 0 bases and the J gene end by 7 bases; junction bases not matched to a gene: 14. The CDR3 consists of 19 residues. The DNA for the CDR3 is TGCGCCAGCAGCCAAGAAGAAGGAATAGCGGGGGGGCTTTTGAATGAGCAGTTCTTC. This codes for CASSQEEGIAGGLLNEQFF.

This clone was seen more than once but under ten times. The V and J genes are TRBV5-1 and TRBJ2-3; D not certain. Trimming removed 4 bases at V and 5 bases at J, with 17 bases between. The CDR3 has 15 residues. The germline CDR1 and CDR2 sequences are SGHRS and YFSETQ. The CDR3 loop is CASSLGLVQLDTQYF. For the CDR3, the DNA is TGCGCCAGCAGCCTTGGTTTAGTACAGCTAGATACGCAGTATTTT. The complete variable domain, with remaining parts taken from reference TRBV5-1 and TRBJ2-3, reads KAGVTQTPRYLIKTRGQQVTLSCSPISGHRSVSWYQQTPGQGLQFLFEYFSETQRNKGNFPGRFSGRQFSNSRSEMNVSTLELGDSALYLCASSLGLVQLDTQYFGPGTRLTVL.

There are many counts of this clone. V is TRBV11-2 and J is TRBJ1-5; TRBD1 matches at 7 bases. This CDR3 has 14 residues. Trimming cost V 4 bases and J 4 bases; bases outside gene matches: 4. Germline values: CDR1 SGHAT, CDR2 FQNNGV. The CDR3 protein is CASSYGTANQPQHF. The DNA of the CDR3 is TGTGCCAGCAGCTACGGGACAGCTAATCAGCCCCAGCATTTT.

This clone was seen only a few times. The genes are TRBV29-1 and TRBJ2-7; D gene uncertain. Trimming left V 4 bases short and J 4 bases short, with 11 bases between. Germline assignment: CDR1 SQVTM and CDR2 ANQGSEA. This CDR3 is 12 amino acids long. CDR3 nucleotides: TGCAGCGTTGGCGCTGAATCGTACGAGCAGTACTTC. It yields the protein CSVGAESYEQYF.

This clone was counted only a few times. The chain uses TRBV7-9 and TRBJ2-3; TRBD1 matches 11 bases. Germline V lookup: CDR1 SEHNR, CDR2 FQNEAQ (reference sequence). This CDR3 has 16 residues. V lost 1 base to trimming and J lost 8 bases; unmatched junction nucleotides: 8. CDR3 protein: CASSLGPGQGEGTQYF. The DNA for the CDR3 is TGTGCCAGCAGCTTAGGTCCGGGACAGGGGGAAGGTACGCAGTATTTT.

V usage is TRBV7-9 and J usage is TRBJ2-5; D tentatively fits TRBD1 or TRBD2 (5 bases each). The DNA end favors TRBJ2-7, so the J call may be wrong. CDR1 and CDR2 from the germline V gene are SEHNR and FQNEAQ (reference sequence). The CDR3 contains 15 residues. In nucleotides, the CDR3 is TGTGCCAGCAGCCCCGGGACGTCTCTGGCCTACGAGCAGTACTTC. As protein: CASSPGTSLAYEQYF.

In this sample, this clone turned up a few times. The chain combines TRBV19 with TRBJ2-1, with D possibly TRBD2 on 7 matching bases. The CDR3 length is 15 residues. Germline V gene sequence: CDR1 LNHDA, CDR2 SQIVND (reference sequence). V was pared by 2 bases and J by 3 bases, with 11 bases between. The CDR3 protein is CASSIRGGHYNEQFF. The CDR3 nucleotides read TGTGCCAGTAGTATAAGGGGGGGCCACTACAATGAGCAGTTCTTC.

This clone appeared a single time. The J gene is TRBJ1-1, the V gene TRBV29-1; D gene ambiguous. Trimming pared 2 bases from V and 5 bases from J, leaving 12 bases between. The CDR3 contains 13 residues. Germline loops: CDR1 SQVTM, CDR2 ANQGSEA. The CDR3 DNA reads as TGCAGCGTTGAAAATTCGGCGGTGACTGAAGCTTTCTTT. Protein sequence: CSVENSAVTEAFF.

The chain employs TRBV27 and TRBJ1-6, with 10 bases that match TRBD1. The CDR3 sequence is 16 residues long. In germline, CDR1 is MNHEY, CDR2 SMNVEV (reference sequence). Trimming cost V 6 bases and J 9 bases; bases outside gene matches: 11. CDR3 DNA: TGTGCCAGCAGGGAACAAATCCGGGACAGGGGTTCACCCCTCCACTTT. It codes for CASREQIRDRGSPLHF.

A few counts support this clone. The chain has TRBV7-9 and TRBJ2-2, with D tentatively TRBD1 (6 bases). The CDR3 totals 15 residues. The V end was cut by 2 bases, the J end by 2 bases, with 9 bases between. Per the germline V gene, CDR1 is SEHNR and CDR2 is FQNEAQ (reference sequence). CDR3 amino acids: CASSLRDTNTGELFF. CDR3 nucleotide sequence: TGTGCCAGCAGCTTACGGGACACAAACACCGGGGAGCTGTTTTTT. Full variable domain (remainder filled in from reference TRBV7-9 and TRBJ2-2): DTGVSQNPRHKITKRGQNVTFRCDPISEHNRLYWYRQTLGQGPEFLTYFQNEAQLEKSRLLSDRFSAERPKGSFSTLEIQRTEQGDSAMYLCASSLRDTNTGELFFGEGSRLTVL.

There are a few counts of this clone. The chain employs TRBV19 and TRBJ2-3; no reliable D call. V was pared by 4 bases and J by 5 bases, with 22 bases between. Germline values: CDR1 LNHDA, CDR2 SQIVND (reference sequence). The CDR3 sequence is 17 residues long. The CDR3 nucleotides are TGTGCCAGTAGTACCAGCACCGGTCACTCCCAGAGAGATACGCAGTATTTT. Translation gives CASSTSTGHSQRDTQYF.

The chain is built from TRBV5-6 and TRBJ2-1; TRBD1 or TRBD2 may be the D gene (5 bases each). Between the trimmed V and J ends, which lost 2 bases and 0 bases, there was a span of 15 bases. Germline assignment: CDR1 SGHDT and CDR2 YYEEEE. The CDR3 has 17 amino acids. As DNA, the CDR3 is TGTGCCAGCAGCTTCAACGGGGCCTTGAGCTCCTACAATGAGCAGTTCTTC. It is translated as CASSFNGALSSYNEQFF.

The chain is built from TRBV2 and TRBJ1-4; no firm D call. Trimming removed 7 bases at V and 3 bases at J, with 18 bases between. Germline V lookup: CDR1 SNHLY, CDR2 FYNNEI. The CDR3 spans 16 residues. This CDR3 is CASTRATPAANEKLFF. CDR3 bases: TGTGCCAGCACCCGGGCCACCCCGGCGGCTAATGAAAAACTGTTTTTT.

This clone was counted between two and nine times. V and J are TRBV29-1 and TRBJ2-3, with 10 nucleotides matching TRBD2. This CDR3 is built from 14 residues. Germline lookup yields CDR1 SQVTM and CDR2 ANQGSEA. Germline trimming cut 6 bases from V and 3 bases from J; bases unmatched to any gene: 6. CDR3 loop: CSVGSGGLTDTQYF. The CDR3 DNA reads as TGCAGCGTCGGTAGCGGGGGGCTTACAGATACGCAGTATTTT.

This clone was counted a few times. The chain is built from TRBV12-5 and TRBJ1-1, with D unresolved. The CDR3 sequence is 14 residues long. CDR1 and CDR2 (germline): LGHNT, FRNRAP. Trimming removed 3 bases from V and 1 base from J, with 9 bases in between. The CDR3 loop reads CASGFRIKNTEAFF. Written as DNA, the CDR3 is TGTGCTAGTGGTTTTCGTATCAAGAACACTGAAGCTTTCTTT.

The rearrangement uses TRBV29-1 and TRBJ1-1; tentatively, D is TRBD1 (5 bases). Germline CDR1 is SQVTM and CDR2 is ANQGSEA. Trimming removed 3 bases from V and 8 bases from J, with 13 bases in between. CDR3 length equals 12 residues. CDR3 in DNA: TGCAGCGTTGACGGTCAGGGTGGGGAAGCTTTCTTT. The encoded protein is CSVDGQGGEAFF.